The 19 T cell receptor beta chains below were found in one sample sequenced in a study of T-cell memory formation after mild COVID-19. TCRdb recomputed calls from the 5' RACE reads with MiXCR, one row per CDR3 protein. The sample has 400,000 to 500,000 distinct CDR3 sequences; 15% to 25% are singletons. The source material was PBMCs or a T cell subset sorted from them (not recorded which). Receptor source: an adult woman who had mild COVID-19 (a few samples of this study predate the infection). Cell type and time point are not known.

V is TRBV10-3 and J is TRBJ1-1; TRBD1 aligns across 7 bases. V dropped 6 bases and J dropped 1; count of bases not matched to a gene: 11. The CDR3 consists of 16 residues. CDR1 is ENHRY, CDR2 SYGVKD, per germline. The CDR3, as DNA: TGTGCCATCAGCAGCACCGGGACAGTTTCGAACACTGAAGCTTTCTTT. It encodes CAISSTGTVSNTEAFF.

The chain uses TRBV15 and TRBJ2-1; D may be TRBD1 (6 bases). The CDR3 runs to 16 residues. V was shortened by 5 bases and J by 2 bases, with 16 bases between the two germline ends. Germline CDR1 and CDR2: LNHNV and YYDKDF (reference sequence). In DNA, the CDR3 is TGTGCCACCAGCTTACGGCCTGCAGGGGCCTACAATGAGCAGTTCTTC. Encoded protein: CATSLRPAGAYNEQFF.

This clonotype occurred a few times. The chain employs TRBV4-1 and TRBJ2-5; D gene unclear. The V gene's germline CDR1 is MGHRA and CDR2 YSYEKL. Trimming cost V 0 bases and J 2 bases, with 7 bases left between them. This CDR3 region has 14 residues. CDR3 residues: CASSQEPAQETQYF. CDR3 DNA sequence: TGCGCCAGCAGCCAAGAACCGGCTCAAGAGACCCAGTACTTC.

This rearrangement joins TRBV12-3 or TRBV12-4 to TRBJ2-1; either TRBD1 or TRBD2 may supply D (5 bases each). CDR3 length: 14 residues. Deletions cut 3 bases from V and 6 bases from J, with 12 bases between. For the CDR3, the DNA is TGTGCCAGCAGTTTCCGGGACCAGCGCAATGAGCAGTTCTTC. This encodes CASSFRDQRNEQFF.

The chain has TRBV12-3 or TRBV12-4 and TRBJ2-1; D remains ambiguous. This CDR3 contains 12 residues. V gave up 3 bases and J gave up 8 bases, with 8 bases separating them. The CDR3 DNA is TGTGCCAGCAGTTTTTCGGTGCATGAGCAGTTCTTC. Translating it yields CASSFSVHEQFF.

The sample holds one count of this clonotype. The CDR3, as DNA: TGTGCCAGCTCTCGGCCGGCGACCGCGGTCTACGAGCAGTACTTC. Its protein product is CASSRPATAVYEQYF. The chain links TRBV18 to TRBJ2-7; the D is unclear. The CDR3 covers 15 residues. With 6 bases removed from V and 3 bases from J, the gap between germline ends came to 18 bases. From germline, CDR1 is KGHSH and CDR2 LQKENI.

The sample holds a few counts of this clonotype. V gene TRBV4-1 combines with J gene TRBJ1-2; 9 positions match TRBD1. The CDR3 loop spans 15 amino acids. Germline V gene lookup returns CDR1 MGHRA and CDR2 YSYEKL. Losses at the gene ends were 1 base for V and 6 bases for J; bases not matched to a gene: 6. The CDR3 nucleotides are TGCGCCAGCAGCCAAGGGCGCCGGACAGGGGATGGCTACACCTTC. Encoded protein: CASSQGRRTGDGYTF.

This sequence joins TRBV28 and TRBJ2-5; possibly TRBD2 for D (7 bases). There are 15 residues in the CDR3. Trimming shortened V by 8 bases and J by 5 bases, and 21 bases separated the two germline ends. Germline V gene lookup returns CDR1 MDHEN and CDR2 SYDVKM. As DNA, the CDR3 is TGTGCCAGCGGACTTCGGGGGGCCAAGGGGGAGACCCAGTACTTC. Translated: CASGLRGAKGETQYF.

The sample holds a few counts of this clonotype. The CDR3 protein is CASSLTVSSYEQYF. DNA of the CDR3: TGTGCCAGCAGCTTGACGGTCTCCTCCTACGAGCAGTACTTC. The rearrangement links TRBV13 to TRBJ2-7; D is ambiguous. The germline CDR1 and CDR2 sequences are PRHDT and FYEKMQ (reference sequence). CDR3 size: 14 residues. V shed 3 bases and J shed 0 bases, with 9 bases lying between them.

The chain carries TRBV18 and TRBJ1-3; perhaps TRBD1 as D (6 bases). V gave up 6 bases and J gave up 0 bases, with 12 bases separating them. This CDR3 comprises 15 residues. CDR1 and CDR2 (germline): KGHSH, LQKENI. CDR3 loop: CASSRQENSGNTIYF. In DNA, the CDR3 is TGTGCCAGCTCCCGACAGGAAAACTCTGGAAACACCATATATTTT.

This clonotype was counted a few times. The CDR3 region has the DNA TGTGCCAGCAGGATAAGCTACACAGATACGCAGTATTTT. It encodes CASRISYTDTQYF. This chain connects TRBV7-2 to TRBJ2-3; no reliable D call. V shed 6 bases and J shed 2 bases, with 9 bases lying between them. The CDR3 covers 13 residues. Germline values: CDR1 SGHTA, CDR2 FQGNSA.

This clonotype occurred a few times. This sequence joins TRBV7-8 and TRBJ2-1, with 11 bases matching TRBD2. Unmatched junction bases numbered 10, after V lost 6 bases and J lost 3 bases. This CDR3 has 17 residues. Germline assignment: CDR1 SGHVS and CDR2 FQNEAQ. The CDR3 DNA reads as TGTGCCAGCAGTTCACCGACTAGCGGGGACCGCTACAATGAGCAGTTCTTC. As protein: CASSSPTSGDRYNEQFF.

For the CDR3, the DNA is TGCGCCAGCAGCTCACCGGGACAGGGGGCGAACACTGAAGCTTTCTTT. Protein sequence: CASSSPGQGANTEAFF. The chain links TRBV5-1 to TRBJ1-1; 12 bases line up with TRBD1. The V segment lost 3 bases and the J segment 1 base; nucleotides outside the gene matches: 4. The CDR3 length is 16 residues. Looked up from germline, CDR1 is SGHRS and CDR2 is YFSETQ.

The CDR3 region has the DNA TGTGCCAGTCGACATGTAAACAGCTTCTATGGCTACACCTTC. Amino acid sequence: CASRHVNSFYGYTF. The gene calls are TRBV19 and TRBJ1-2, with D uncertain. Germline V CDR1 and CDR2: LNHDA, SQIVND (reference sequence). This CDR3 region has 14 residues. The V end was cut by 8 bases, the J end by 4 bases, with 17 bases between.

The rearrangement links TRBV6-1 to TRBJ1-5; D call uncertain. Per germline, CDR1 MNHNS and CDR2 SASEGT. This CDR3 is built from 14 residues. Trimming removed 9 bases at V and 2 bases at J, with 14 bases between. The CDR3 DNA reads TGTGCCAGTACAAGAGGGAGCGGCAATCAGCCCCAGCATTTT. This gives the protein CASTRGSGNQPQHF.

In nucleotides, the CDR3 is TGTGCCAGCAGCCCGGGGGAAAAAAACATTCAGTACTTC. Protein: CASSPGEKNIQYF. This sequence joins TRBV5-6 and TRBJ2-4; D might be TRBD2 (6 bases). Germline V gives CDR1 SGHDT, CDR2 YYEEEE. The CDR3 covers 13 residues. Trimming took off 4 bases at V and 4 bases at J, with 9 bases between the two ends.

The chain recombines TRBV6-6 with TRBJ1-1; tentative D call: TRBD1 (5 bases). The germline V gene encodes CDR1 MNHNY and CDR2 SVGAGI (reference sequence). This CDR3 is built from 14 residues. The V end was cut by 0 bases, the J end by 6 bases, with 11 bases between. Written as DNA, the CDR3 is TGTGCCAGCAGTTACTCTAATCAGGGCGCTGAAGCTTTCTTT. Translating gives CASSYSNQGAEAFF.

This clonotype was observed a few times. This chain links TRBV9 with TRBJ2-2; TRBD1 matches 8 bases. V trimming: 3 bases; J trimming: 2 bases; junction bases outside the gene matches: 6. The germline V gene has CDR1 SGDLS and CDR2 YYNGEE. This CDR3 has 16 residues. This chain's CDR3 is CASSADRGVNTGELFF. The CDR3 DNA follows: TGTGCCAGCAGCGCAGACAGGGGCGTTAACACCGGGGAGCTGTTTTTT.

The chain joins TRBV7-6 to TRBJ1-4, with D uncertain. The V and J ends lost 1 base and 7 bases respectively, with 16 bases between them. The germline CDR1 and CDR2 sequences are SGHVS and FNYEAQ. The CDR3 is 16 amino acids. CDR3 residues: CASSLEGPVRGEKLFF. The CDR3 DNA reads TGTGCCAGCAGCTTAGAGGGCCCAGTCCGCGGTGAAAAACTGTTTTTT.